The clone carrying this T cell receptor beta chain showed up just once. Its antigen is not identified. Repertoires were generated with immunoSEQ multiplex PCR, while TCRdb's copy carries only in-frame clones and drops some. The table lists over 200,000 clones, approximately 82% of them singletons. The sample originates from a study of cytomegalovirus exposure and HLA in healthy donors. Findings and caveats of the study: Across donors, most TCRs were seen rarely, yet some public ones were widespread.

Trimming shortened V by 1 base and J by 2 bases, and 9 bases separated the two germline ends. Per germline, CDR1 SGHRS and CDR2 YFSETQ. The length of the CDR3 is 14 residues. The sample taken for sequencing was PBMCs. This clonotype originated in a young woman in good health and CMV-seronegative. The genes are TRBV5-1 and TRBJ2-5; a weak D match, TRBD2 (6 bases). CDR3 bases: TGCGCCAGCAGCTTGCCTAGCGCGCAAGAGACCCAGTACTTC. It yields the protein CASSLPSAQETQYF.